The rows below give T cell receptor beta chains drawn from one sample of a study of blood T cell repertoires in COVID-19. Sequencing used immunoSEQ multiplex PCR; TCRdb keeps in-frame clones, though not all of them. The sample includes some 670,000 clones, about 90% of them seen just once. The sequenced sample consisted of peripheral blood. These receptors were obtained from a woman under 30 with acute or convalescent COVID-19. Both conserved end residues are part of each CDR3. The D gene is left open where the match is weak. Size is omitted from some rows. Given values are once, few, many or a class for expanded clones.

CDR3 DNA: TGCGCCAGCAGCTTGGGACAGGGGGCCGGAGGCTACACCTTC
CDR3 protein: CASSLGQGAGGYTF
clone size: -
V gene: TRBV5-1
J gene: TRBJ1-2
D gene: TRBD1

CDR3 DNA: TGTGCCAGCAGCCAGGCGGGAGCCAAAAACATTCAGTACTTC
CDR3 protein: CASSQAGAKNIQYF
clone size: -
V gene: TRBV7-2
J gene: TRBJ2-4
D gene: -

CDR3 DNA: TGTGCCAGCAGTGCGACAGGTCTGGGTGAGCAGTTCTTC
CDR3 protein: CASSATGLGEQFF
clone size: -
V gene: TRBV6-2/TRBV6-3
J gene: TRBJ2-1
D gene: -

CDR3 DNA: TGTGCCAGCAGCTTAAACGGGGGACAGCCCCAGCATTTT
CDR3 protein: CASSLNGGQPQHF
clone size: -
V gene: TRBV7-9
J gene: TRBJ1-5
D gene: -

CDR3 DNA: TGTGCCAGCAGCTTTAATTCGAACACTGAAGCTTTCTTT
CDR3 protein: CASSFNSNTEAFF
clone size: -
V gene: TRBV5-8
J gene: TRBJ1-1
D gene: -

CDR3 DNA: TGTGCCAGCAGTTACTGGAACACTGAAGCTTTCTTT
CDR3 protein: CASSYWNTEAFF
clone size: -
V gene: TRBV12-3/TRBV12-4
J gene: TRBJ1-1
D gene: -

CDR3 DNA: TGCGCCAGCAGCTTGGGGGACAGCTACAATGAGCAGTTCTTC
CDR3 protein: CASSLGDSYNEQFF
clone size: -
V gene: TRBV5-1
J gene: TRBJ2-1
D gene: TRBD1

CDR3 DNA: TGTGCCAGCAGCCAAGACCGGGGGGGCCTCAATGAGCAGTTCTTC
CDR3 protein: CASSQDRGGLNEQFF
clone size: -
V gene: TRBV3-1/TRBV3-2
J gene: TRBJ2-1
D gene: TRBD2

CDR3 DNA: TGTGCCAGCTCACCCCAGACAGGGGGAGGCAATCAGCCCCAGCATTTT
CDR3 protein: CASSPQTGGGNQPQHF
clone size: -
V gene: TRBV18
J gene: TRBJ1-5
D gene: TRBD1

CDR3 DNA: TGTGCCTGGAGGACAGGGCGGGTGACTGAAGCTTTCTTT
CDR3 protein: CAWRTGRVTEAFF
clone size: -
V gene: TRBV30
J gene: TRBJ1-1
D gene: TRBD1

CDR3 DNA: TGTGCCAGCAGTATCGTTCCCGCGACAGGGTCAGATACGCAGTATTTT
CDR3 protein: CASSIVPATGSDTQYF
clone size: -
V gene: TRBV7-9
J gene: TRBJ2-3
D gene: TRBD1

CDR3 DNA: TGCAGCGTTGTCAGGGTCTTTCGAAATGAAGCTTTCTTT
CDR3 protein: CSVVRVFRNEAFF
clone size: -
V gene: TRBV29-1
J gene: TRBJ1-1
D gene: -

CDR3 DNA: TGTGCCAGCAGTGATAGAAAGCGGGTGCAAGAGACCCAGTACTTC
CDR3 protein: CASSDRKRVQETQYF
clone size: once
V gene: TRBV25-1
J gene: TRBJ2-5
D gene: -

CDR3 DNA: TGTGCCAGTACCCCGGGGACTAGCAATAATGAGCAGTTCTTC
CDR3 protein: CASTPGTSNNEQFF
clone size: -
V gene: TRBV19
J gene: TRBJ2-1
D gene: TRBD2

CDR3 DNA: TGTGCCAGCAGCGACCCCCTAGCGGGGGTGGGGTACAATGAGCAGTTCTTC
CDR3 protein: CASSDPLAGVGYNEQFF
clone size: -
V gene: TRBV9
J gene: TRBJ2-1
D gene: TRBD2

CDR3 DNA: TGTGCCATCAGTACCGGGACAGGACCCTACGAGCAGTACTTC
CDR3 protein: CAISTGTGPYEQYF
clone size: -
V gene: TRBV6-5
J gene: TRBJ2-7
D gene: TRBD1

CDR3 DNA: TGTGCCAGCAGTTCTAGCGGGGATCCCTACGAGCAGTACTTC
CDR3 protein: CASSSSGDPYEQYF
clone size: once
V gene: TRBV2
J gene: TRBJ2-7
D gene: TRBD2

CDR3 DNA: TGTGCCAGCAGCCGAGACAGATCTTCTAACTATGGCTACACCTTC
CDR3 protein: CASSRDRSSNYGYTF
clone size: -
V gene: TRBV11-2
J gene: TRBJ1-2
D gene: -

CDR3 DNA: TGTGCCAGCAGGCCTCTAGACCTCACAGATACGCAGTATTTT
CDR3 protein: CASRPLDLTDTQYF
clone size: -
V gene: TRBV6-5
J gene: TRBJ2-3
D gene: -

CDR3 DNA: TGTGCCAGCAACCACAGGGGTTCCTCCTACGAGCAGTACTTC
CDR3 protein: CASNHRGSSYEQYF
clone size: once
V gene: TRBV3-1/TRBV3-2
J gene: TRBJ2-7
D gene: TRBD1

CDR3 DNA: TGTGCCAGCAGAGACGGGTCATCCTACGAGCAGTACTTC
CDR3 protein: CASRDGSSYEQYF
clone size: -
V gene: TRBV5-6
J gene: TRBJ2-7
D gene: -

CDR3 DNA: TGTGCCAGCAGTACGAGCTCAGGGGGTAGAGCTTTCTTT
CDR3 protein: CASSTSSGGRAFF
clone size: -
V gene: TRBV25-1
J gene: TRBJ1-1
D gene: TRBD1

CDR3 DNA: TGTGCCAGCAGTTTTGACTGGAAGCGGGGCTACACCTTC
CDR3 protein: CASSFDWKRGYTF
clone size: -
V gene: TRBV12-3/TRBV12-4
J gene: TRBJ1-2
D gene: -

CDR3 DNA: TGTGCCAGCCGGCGGGGGCGGAACTCCTACGAGCAGTACTTC
CDR3 protein: CASRRGRNSYEQYF
clone size: once
V gene: TRBV5-4
J gene: TRBJ2-7
D gene: -

CDR3 DNA: TGTGCCAGCTCACTGAGTGGCCTAGGCCGCTACAATGAGCAGTTCTTC
CDR3 protein: CASSLSGLGRYNEQFF
clone size: -
V gene: TRBV18
J gene: TRBJ2-1
D gene: -

CDR3 DNA: TGTGCCAGCAGCCAAAGGGACAGCTTTAATGAAAAACTGTTTTTT
CDR3 protein: CASSQRDSFNEKLFF
clone size: -
V gene: TRBV3-1/TRBV3-2
J gene: TRBJ1-4
D gene: TRBD1

CDR3 DNA: TGTGCCAGTAGTTCCCCCAATAACTATGGCTACACCTTC
CDR3 protein: CASSSPNNYGYTF
clone size: -
V gene: TRBV19
J gene: TRBJ1-2
D gene: -

CDR3 DNA: TGTGCCAGCTCACCAAAGAGACAGCAAGAGACCCAGTACTTC
CDR3 protein: CASSPKRQQETQYF
clone size: -
V gene: TRBV18
J gene: TRBJ2-5
D gene: -

CDR3 DNA: TGTGCCAGCAGCCAGGCCTACCGTTTTGACTATGGCTACACCTTC
CDR3 protein: CASSQAYRFDYGYTF
clone size: -
V gene: TRBV7-9
J gene: TRBJ1-2
D gene: -

CDR3 DNA: TGTGCCAGCAGTCCAAGCGGGGGCCATTACAATGAGCAGTTCTTC
CDR3 protein: CASSPSGGHYNEQFF
clone size: -
V gene: TRBV6-5
J gene: TRBJ2-1
D gene: TRBD2